This entry features one TCR beta chain sequence. These data come from a study of control samples from healthy donors and cancer patients. The assay was immunoSEQ multiplex PCR, and TCRdb's table has in-frame clones only and misses some. Here the sample spans some 150,000 clones, 75% to 95% being singletons. Germline CDR1 is SGDLS and CDR2 is YYNGEE. The CDR3 contains 17 residues. Germline trimming cut 1 base from V and 4 bases from J; bases unmatched to any gene: 7. This sequence joins TRBV9 and TRBJ2-2, with TRBD1 matching 10 bases. Sequenced sample: blood. The receptor was isolated from a man younger than 40 in good health. The CDR3 sequence: CASSVIGGTGATGELFF. DNA of the CDR3: TGTGCCAGCAGCGTAATTGGTGGGACAGGGGCCACCGGGGAGCTGTTTTTT.